Below are 15 T cell receptor beta chains sequenced from a single sample in a study of OX40 agonist ivuxolimab in advanced cancers. Library creation used the immunoSEQ multiplex PCR assay. This is the immuneACCESS table as TCRdb keeps it, with only in-frame sequences that have V and J called. A part of the clones is gone; compared with another copy, unresolved V genes explain less than half, and the rest is unexplained. In all, the sample holds under 150,000 clones, and 80% to 90% of those were seen once. The top ten constitute about 0.55% of the sample. Specimen: CD4+ or CD8+ T cells sorted from blood, collected in a trial of the OX40 agonist ivuxolimab. These receptors were taken from an adult with an advanced solid tumor such as melanoma, head and neck, liver or kidney cancer.

V and J are TRBV11-3 and TRBJ2-2, with D unclear. The CDR3 is made up of 12 amino acids. V was clipped by 1 base and J by 6 bases, with 3 bases between them. CDR1 and CDR2 (germline): SGHNT, YENEEA. The CDR3 protein is CASSLAAGELFF. Written as DNA, the CDR3 is TGTGCCAGCAGCTTAGCGGCCGGGGAGCTGTTTTTT.

Here the CDR3 DNA reads TGCGCCAGCAGTGGTTCGACAGGGACAACTGAGCAGTTCTTC. Translated: CASSGSTGTTEQFF. The V and J genes are TRBV10-1 and TRBJ2-1, with 7 bases that match TRBD1. This CDR3 is built from 14 residues. J lost 9 bases, V lost 4 bases, and 9 bases had no gene match. Per the germline V gene, CDR1 is WNHNN and CDR2 is SYGVQD (reference sequence).

CDR3 sequence: CASSYGQANYGYTF. The CDR3 DNA follows: TGTGCCAGCAGCTACGGACAGGCGAACTATGGCTACACCTTC. The chain has TRBV7-8 and TRBJ1-2, with 7 bases matching TRBD1. The germline V gene has CDR1 SGHVS and CDR2 FQNEAQ. The trim removed 4 bases at V and 2 bases at J, leaving 4 bases unmatched. The CDR3 has 14 amino acids.

The chain's CDR3 is CASSLGTTYEQYF. The DNA of the CDR3 is TGTGCCAGCAGCTTGGGGACCACCTACGAGCAGTACTTC. This chain joins TRBV5-6 and TRBJ2-7, with unresolved D. V was clipped by 0 bases and J by 2 bases, with 6 bases between them. The germline V gene has CDR1 SGHDT and CDR2 YYEEEE. The CDR3 covers 13 residues.

The chain has TRBV9 and TRBJ2-1; D is unclear. CDR3 length: 11 residues. CDR1 SGDLS and CDR2 YYNGEE come from the germline V gene. Trimming took 2 bases from V and 8 from J, leaving 5 bases between them. The CDR3 bases are TGTGCCAGCAGCGTTCAGGATGAGCAGTTCTTC. Its protein is CASSVQDEQFF.

CDR3 nucleotides: TGTGCCAGCACCAGGGGAATTCTTTACGAGCAGTACTTC. Translated, it gives CASTRGILYEQYF. J is TRBJ2-7 and V is TRBV2; possibly TRBD1 for D (6 bases). Trimming removed 7 bases from V and 4 bases from J, with 14 bases in between. This CDR3 spans 13 amino acids. Per the germline V gene, CDR1 is SNHLY and CDR2 is FYNNEI.

The chain links TRBV27 to TRBJ2-7; 7 nucleotides agree with TRBD2. The CDR3 length is 16 residues. Germline V gene data show CDR1 as MNHEY and CDR2 as SMNVEV (reference sequence). V lost 7 bases to trimming and J lost 0 bases; unmatched junction nucleotides: 12. The chain's CDR3 is CASTPRGELGSYEQYF. DNA for the CDR3: TGTGCCAGCACCCCCCGGGGGGAACTGGGCTCCTACGAGCAGTACTTC.

V and J are TRBV28 and TRBJ1-2; a weak D match, TRBD1 (5 bases). Germline CDR1 is MDHEN and CDR2 is SYDVKM. Trimming shortened V by 7 bases and J by 3 bases, and 12 bases separated the two germline ends. This CDR3 contains 13 residues. For the CDR3, the DNA is TGTGCCAGCAATGGGGGGGGATACTATGGCTACACCTTC. This sequence encodes CASNGGGYYGYTF.

The chain employs TRBV5-4 and TRBJ2-6, with D hard to call. V dropped 0 bases and J dropped 2 bases, with 6 bases sitting between them. The germline CDR1 and CDR2 sequences are SGHNT and YYREEE (reference sequence). The CDR3 is 15 amino acids. CDR3 sequence: CASSLGGTGANVLTF. The CDR3 DNA is TGTGCCAGCAGCTTGGGGGGAACTGGGGCCAACGTCCTGACTTTC. Supplemented by reference TRBV5-4 and TRBJ2-6, the full variable domain reads ETGVTQSPTHLIKTRGQQVTLRCSSQSGHNTVSWYQQALGQGPQFIFQYYREEENGRGNFPPRFSGLQFPNYSSELNVNALELDDSALYLCASSLGGTGANVLTFGAGSRLTVL.

The rearrangement joins TRBV2 to TRBJ1-2; tentatively, D is TRBD1 (6 bases). This CDR3 contains 14 residues. V was pared by 2 bases and J by 5 bases, with 12 bases between. Germline loops: CDR1 SNHLY, CDR2 FYNNEI. CDR3: CASSEYREDYGYTF. The CDR3, as DNA: TGTGCCAGCAGTGAATACAGGGAGGATTATGGCTACACCTTC.

V is TRBV12-5 and J is TRBJ1-1, with 9 bases that match TRBD1. The CDR3 runs 16 residues. The germline V gene has CDR1 LGHNT and CDR2 FRNRAP. With V trimmed by 2 bases and J by 1 base, 5 bases remained unmatched. Written as DNA, the CDR3 is TGTGCTAGTGGTTTGTGGGGACAGGGTGGGAACACTGAAGCTTTCTTT. It codes for CASGLWGQGGNTEAFF.

This clone was observed a few times. This chain links TRBV13 with TRBJ1-1; 7 positions agree with TRBD1. The CDR3 is 17 residues long. In germline, CDR1 is PRHDT, CDR2 FYEKMQ (reference sequence). V shed 1 base, J shed 0 bases, and the junction held 8 bases outside the gene matches. The CDR3 region is CASSLAPGGLMNTEAFF. CDR3 nucleotide sequence: TGTGCCAGCAGCTTAGCCCCAGGGGGGCTCATGAACACTGAAGCTTTCTTT.

The V call is TRBV30, the J call TRBJ1-6; maybe TRBD1 (6 bases). Trimming took 7 bases from V and 5 from J, leaving 9 bases between them. This CDR3 comprises 12 residues. Per germline, CDR1 GTSNPN and CDR2 SVGIG (reference sequence). CDR3: CASQGNNSPLHF. In DNA form, the CDR3 reads TGTGCCTCACAGGGCAATAATTCACCCCTCCACTTT. Drawing the rest from reference TRBV30 and TRBJ1-6, the complete variable domain is SQTIHQWPATLVQPVGSPLSLECTVEGTSNPNLYWYRQAAGRGLQLLFYSVGIGQISSEVPQNLSASRPQDRQFILSSKKLLLSDSGFYLCASQGNNSPLHFGNGTRLTVT.

This clone has only a few counts. The chain joins TRBV6-1 to TRBJ1-5, with D unclear. The germline CDR1 and CDR2 sequences are MNHNS and SASEGT. The CDR3 contains 17 residues. The ends were cut back, 3 bases at V and 0 bases at J, with 15 bases in the middle. The CDR3 sequence: CASSEALAPYSNQPQHF. In DNA, the CDR3 is TGTGCCAGCAGTGAGGCCCTGGCACCCTATAGCAATCAGCCCCAGCATTTT.

The V and J genes are TRBV4-3 and TRBJ1-2, with 7 bases matching TRBD1. This CDR3 is built from 15 residues. Losses at the gene ends were 1 base for V and 6 bases for J; bases not matched to a gene: 8. CDR1 and CDR2 from the germline V gene are LGHNA and YSLEER. The CDR3 spells CASSQVGRGGNGYTF. The CDR3, as DNA: TGCGCCAGCAGCCAAGTGGGCAGGGGGGGGAATGGCTACACCTTC.